Each of the 6 T cell receptor beta chains below was sequenced from the same sample in a study of T cells in women clearing cervical HPV infection. Measured with immunoSEQ multiplex PCR; TCRdb has only the in-frame clones, and not every one. The repertoire table contains under 20,000 clones. Sequencing was performed on blood buffy coat. Receptor source: a woman between 18 and 70 years old with a cervical HPV16 infection that either progressed to CIN3+ or cleared (not recorded which).

With respect to this clone: The read comes to an end 3 residues before the CDR3 does, leaving the germline J gene to fill in the end. J is TRBJ1-5 and V is TRBV20-1; possibly TRBD1 for D (5 bases). The germline V and J ends were trimmed by 0 bases and 4 bases, with 7 bases remaining between them. Per germline, CDR1 DFQATT and CDR2 SNEGSKA (reference sequence). The CDR3 runs to 13 residues. The CDR3 DNA, read in part, is TGCAGTGCTAGAGAGAGGGGAAATCAGCCC. Its protein is CSARERGNQP. From start to end, the CDR3 is CSARERGNQPQHF.

Regarding this clone: The missing CDR3 end, 3 residues past where the read stops, is filled in from the germline J gene. This chain joins TRBV20-1 and TRBJ2-7; D is unresolved. Germline CDR1 is DFQATT and CDR2 is SNEGSKA (reference sequence). V was pared by 4 bases and J by 0 bases, with 13 bases between. This CDR3 spans 14 amino acids. The CDR3 protein is CSAMAGHHSYEQYF. The covered CDR3 bases are TGCAGTGCTATGGCAGGCCATCACTCCTACGAG.

Turning to this clone: The junction departs from the called germline gene at one end, perhaps through a read error. The read gets to within 3 residues of the CDR3 end, and the germline J gene fills in the rest. The chain employs TRBV7-7 and TRBJ2-5; D possibly corresponds to TRBD2 (5 bases). The CDR3 extends over 14 amino acids. Per germline, CDR1 SSHAT and CDR2 FNYEAQ (reference sequence). The CDR3 DNA, read in part, is TGTGCTAGCAGCATCGGCCGGGGCCAAGAGACC. It translates to CASSIGRGQET. The whole CDR3 region reads CASSIGRGQETQYF.

Concerning this clone itself: The CDR3 is cut off 3 residues early in the read; its end comes from the germline J gene. V gene TRBV5-4 combines with J gene TRBJ2-7; 7 bases agree with TRBD1. The J segment lost 0 bases and the V segment lost 5 bases, leaving 8 bases of the junction unmatched. CDR3 length equals 15 residues. Germline lookup yields CDR1 SGHNT and CDR2 YYREEE (reference sequence). The CDR3 is CASRRDSSLSYEQYF. Partial CDR3 DNA: TGTGCCAGCAGAAGGGACAGCTCCCTCTCCTACGAG.

Regarding this clone: The read is 3 residues too short to cover the CDR3 end, so that end is filled in from the germline J gene. The J gene is TRBJ2-5, the V gene TRBV5-1; 7 bases are a match to TRBD2. Germline-derived CDR1 and CDR2 are SGHRS and YFSETQ. Trimming at V came to 2 bases and at J to 1 base, leaving 8 bases not matched to a gene. This CDR3 comprises 16 residues. CDR3 sequence: CASSLQASGLQETQYF. The sequenced part of the CDR3 DNA is TGCGCCAGCAGCTTACAGGCTAGCGGTCTCCAAGAGACC.

Regarding this clone: The CDR3 extends 3 residues past the end of the read, so its final part is completed from the germline J gene. The V gene is TRBV30, the J gene TRBJ2-5; D is perhaps TRBD2 (5 bases). This CDR3 has 17 residues. V was shortened by 1 base and J by 1 base, with 19 bases between the two germline ends. Germline CDR1 and CDR2: GTSNPN and SVGIG (reference sequence). CDR3 DNA (partial): TGTGCCTGGAGTGGACCGGCGGCAACGGGGTTCCAAGAGACC. This translates into CAWSGPAATGFQET. In full, the CDR3 reads CAWSGPAATGFQETQYF.